Following are 4 T cell receptor beta chains from one sample sequenced in a study of neurological immune-mediated disorders. MiXCR, applied by TCRdb to the 5' RACE reads, yields one record per CDR3 protein. The sample lists tens of thousands of distinct CDR3 sequences; 4% to 6% were seen once. The specimen was PBMCs. Receptor source: a man between 18 and 35 years old with multiple sclerosis.

This clonotype was counted between two and nine times. The DNA for the CDR3 is TGTGCCAGCAGCGACCTCTGGACAGGGATCTACGAGCAGTACTTC. Amino acids: CASSDLWTGIYEQYF. The chain carries TRBV7-2 and TRBJ2-7; 8 bases fit TRBD1. The junction had 9 bases not matched to a gene; V was cut back by 5 bases and J by 3 bases. CDR1 is SGHTA and CDR2 is FQGNSA in the germline V gene. The CDR3 is 15 residues long.

This clonotype was detected ten times or more. The chain has TRBV24-1 and TRBJ2-7; 12 bases agree with TRBD2. The CDR3 loop spans 17 amino acids. Germline-derived CDR1 and CDR2 are KGHDR and SFDVKD. Trimming removed 0 bases from V and 5 bases from J; junction bases left unmatched: 7. CDR3 coding DNA: TGTGCCACCAGTGATTTGAGGCTGACTAGCGGGAGTGACGAGCAGTACTTC. This encodes CATSDLRLTSGSDEQYF.

This clonotype was counted at least ten times. The chain links TRBV9 to TRBJ1-1, with unresolved D. CDR1 and CDR2 (germline): SGDLS, YYNGEE. Trimming removed 4 bases at V and 4 bases at J, with 17 bases between. The CDR3 has 15 amino acids. CDR3 sequence: CASSPQGGRGTEAFF. CDR3 coding DNA: TGTGCCAGCAGCCCCCAAGGAGGGCGAGGCACTGAAGCTTTCTTT.

The table lists this clonotype with many counts. The gene calls are TRBV11-2 and TRBJ2-1; D remains ambiguous. V lost 1 base, J lost 6 bases, and 16 bases lay in between. CDR1 SGHAT and CDR2 FQNNGV come from the germline V gene. The CDR3 contains 16 residues. CDR3 sequence reads: CASSLGPAYGVNEQFF. As DNA, the CDR3 is TGTGCCAGCAGCTTAGGCCCAGCTTATGGGGTCAATGAGCAGTTCTTC.